The 27 T cell receptor beta chains listed next were all sequenced from one sample in a study of molecular identifiers for immune sequencing clone quantification. TCRdb ran MiXCR on the PCR reads and lists one entry per CDR3 protein. The table records 50,000 to 65,000 distinct CDR3 sequences, approximately 25% of them present only once. Sequencing was carried out using naive CD8+ T cells from blood, with Jurkat cell RNA spiked in. Subset noted: FACS-sorted CD8+CD4-CCR7+CD45RA+ naive T cells. The receptors here all came from a human donor in good health. Some libraries in this study had Jurkat cell RNA spiked in.

This clonotype was seen repeatedly, ten times or more. The chain joins TRBV7-9 to TRBJ2-2, with D perhaps given as TRBD1 or TRBD2 (5 bases each). Germline CDR1 reads SEHNR; CDR2 reads FQNEAQ (reference sequence). The CDR3 runs to 16 residues. The ends were cut back, 5 bases at V and 6 bases at J, with 19 bases in the middle. CDR3 sequence (DNA): TGTGCCAGCAGCGGCCCTCGAGAGGGGCAGGCCGGGGAGCTGTTTTTT. Its protein is CASSGPREGQAGELFF. Complete variable domain (other parts from reference TRBV7-9 and TRBJ2-2): DTGVSQNPRHKITKRGQNVTFRCDPISEHNRLYWYRQTLGQGPEFLTYFQNEAQLEKSRLLSDRFSAERPKGSFSTLEIQRTEQGDSAMYLCASSGPREGQAGELFFGEGSRLTVL.

On this clonotype: Relative to the germline gene, one junction end is altered; a read error may explain this. The rearrangement links TRBV4-3 to TRBJ2-2, with D maybe TRBD2 (5 bases). Germline V CDR1 and CDR2: LGHNA, YSLEER. This CDR3 is built from 14 residues. The DNA for the CDR3 is TGCGCCAGCAGCCAAGTGGAGAACACCGGGAAGCTGTTTTTT. Residues: CASSQVENTGKLFF.

In its sample, this clonotype was seen a few times. This chain links TRBV13 with TRBJ1-1; 8 nucleotides line up with TRBD1. The CDR3 runs 13 residues. V lost 6 bases and J lost 4; bases outside the gene matches: 4. Germline V gives CDR1 PRHDT, CDR2 FYEKMQ (reference sequence). The CDR3, as DNA: TGTGCCAGCAGTTTTACAGGGGGCACTGAAGCTTTCTTT. It is translated as CASSFTGGTEAFF.

Ten or more counts support this clonotype. The V call is TRBV5-5, the J call TRBJ1-5; D gene ambiguous. The CDR3 has 15 residues. Trimming stripped 0 bases from V and 7 bases from J, with 14 bases between. Germline loops: CDR1 SGHKS, CDR2 YYEKEE (reference sequence). In DNA form, the CDR3 reads TGTGCCAGCAGCTTGGGAGACGCCTTAGGACAGCCCCAGCATTTT. Translating it yields CASSLGDALGQPQHF.

The chain has TRBV4-3 and TRBJ2-6, with 9 bases that match TRBD1. The CDR3 has 20 residues. V was clipped by 3 bases and J by 0 bases; unmatched bases: 12. Germline assignment: CDR1 LGHNA and CDR2 YSLEER. CDR3 sequence reads: CASSHGRATGGFSGANVLTF. DNA of the CDR3: TGCGCCAGCAGCCACGGTAGGGCCACAGGGGGCTTCTCTGGGGCCAACGTCCTGACTTTC.

This clonotype was picked up many times. The chain couples TRBV29-1 to TRBJ2-7; D gene uncertain. Germline assignment: CDR1 SQVTM and CDR2 ANQGSEA. The ends were cut back, 3 bases at V and 0 bases at J, with 21 bases in the middle. The CDR3 is made up of 17 amino acids. CDR3 protein: CSVDGLESPGGSYEQYF. CDR3 sequence (DNA): TGCAGCGTTGACGGCCTTGAGAGTCCAGGCGGCTCCTACGAGCAGTACTTC.

The sample holds many counts of this clonotype. The chain links TRBV7-6 to TRBJ2-7, with TRBD1 matching 8 bases. CDR3 length: 14 amino acids. V dropped 0 bases and J dropped 7; count of bases not matched to a gene: 5. Germline V lookup: CDR1 SGHVS, CDR2 FNYEAQ. The CDR3 sequence: CASSLAGQGDEQYF. The CDR3 DNA reads as TGTGCCAGCAGCTTAGCCGGACAGGGCGATGAGCAGTACTTC.

The CDR3 loop is CASSQDPIEGTSGTDTQYF. In DNA form, the CDR3 reads TGTGCCAGCAGCCAAGATCCCATTGAGGGGACTAGCGGCACAGATACGCAGTATTTT. The rearrangement joins TRBV3-1 to TRBJ2-3; the match to TRBD2 covers 10 bases. Per the germline V gene, CDR1 is LGHDT and CDR2 is YNNKEL (reference sequence). The CDR3 loop spans 19 amino acids. V lost 0 bases, J lost 1 base, and 10 bases stayed unmatched.

Concerning this clonotype itself: The conserved phenylalanine or tryptophan normally closing the CDR3 is absent here, so this likely arose from a read error. This sequence joins TRBV30 and TRBJ2-7; D is unresolved. The germline V gene has CDR1 GTSNPN and CDR2 SVGIG (reference sequence). This CDR3 contains 13 residues. Trimming left V 3 bases short and J 5 bases short, with 14 bases between. The DNA of the CDR3 is TGTGCCTGGAGCGCCGGACGGACCCACGAGCAGTACCTC. Its translation is CAWSAGRTHEQYL.

The table lists this clonotype with many counts. The chain joins TRBV5-6 to TRBJ2-1; D could derive from TRBD1 or TRBD2 (5 bases each). This CDR3 is built from 16 residues. With 0 bases removed from V and 2 bases from J, the gap between germline ends came to 12 bases. Germline-derived CDR1 and CDR2 are SGHDT and YYEEEE. The CDR3 here is CASSLAEGIPYNEQFF. CDR3 DNA sequence: TGTGCCAGCAGCTTGGCCGAGGGGATCCCCTACAATGAGCAGTTCTTC.

This clonotype was counted many times. The chain uses TRBV4-1 and TRBJ2-1, with 9 bases identical to TRBD1. Germline V CDR1 and CDR2: MGHRA, YSYEKL. This CDR3 spans 16 amino acids. V was clipped by 1 base and J by 4 bases; unmatched bases: 5. CDR3 loop: CASSQAGTGQYNEQFF. In nucleotides, the CDR3 is TGCGCCAGCAGCCAAGCCGGGACAGGGCAGTACAATGAGCAGTTCTTC.

Note on this clonotype: Being one base from a much bigger clone, this may be a read error. The V call is TRBV6-5, the J call TRBJ1-5, with D unresolved. CDR3 length: 13 amino acids. V lost 11 bases and J 6 bases, leaving 17 bases between the germline ends. CDR1 MNHEY and CDR2 SVGAGI come from the germline V gene. CDR3 loop: CARQSGSGQPQHF. The CDR3 nucleotides read TGTGCCCGCCAGTCGGGGTCAGGTCAGCCCCAGCATTTT.

Comment on this clonotype: Just one base apart from a much larger clone, this may be a read error. This sequence joins TRBV5-1 and TRBJ2-3; D perhaps matches TRBD2 (7 bases). Per the germline V gene, CDR1 is SGHRS and CDR2 is YFSETQ. The length of the CDR3 is 15 residues. V dropped 4 bases and J dropped 6 bases, with 18 bases sitting between them. The CDR3 here is CASSPDGGLGDTQYF. Written as DNA, the CDR3 is TGCGCCAGCAGCCCCGACGGGGGGCTAGGGGATACGCAGTATTTT.

Notes on this clonotype: This may be a read error, as it is one base from a much larger clone. This chain connects TRBV20-1 to TRBJ2-5; 7 positions agree with TRBD1. This CDR3 has 12 amino acids. Losses at the gene ends were 4 bases for V and 9 bases for J; bases not matched to a gene: 8. Germline lookup yields CDR1 DFQATT and CDR2 SNEGSKA (reference sequence). The DNA of the CDR3 is TGCAGTGCTAAGACAGGGTTGGAGCCCCAGTACTTC. This codes for CSAKTGLEPQYF.

Many counts were recorded for this clonotype. V and J are TRBV7-9 and TRBJ2-3; tentatively, D is TRBD1 or TRBD2 (5 bases each). The length of the CDR3 is 11 residues. The germline V gene encodes CDR1 SEHNR and CDR2 FQNEAQ (reference sequence). V was shortened by 6 bases and J by 6 bases, with 7 bases between the two germline ends. The CDR3 DNA is TGTGCCAGCAGTGAGGGGGATACGCAGTATTTT. This codes for CASSEGDTQYF.

This clonotype was seen repeatedly, ten times or more. V and J are TRBV4-3 and TRBJ2-7, with D possibly TRBD2 on 5 matching bases. There are 14 residues in the CDR3. V gave up 0 bases and J gave up 3 bases, with 9 bases separating them. The germline V gene encodes CDR1 LGHNA and CDR2 YSLEER. CDR3 sequence reads: CASSQEGEGYEQYF. The CDR3 coding sequence is TGCGCCAGCAGCCAAGAGGGTGAGGGCTACGAGCAGTACTTC.

This rearrangement joins TRBV24-1 to TRBJ2-1; 10 nucleotides align to TRBD2. This CDR3 has 15 amino acids. Unmatched junction bases numbered 2, after V lost 1 base and J lost 6 bases. Germline assignment: CDR1 KGHDR and CDR2 SFDVKD. CDR3 DNA: TGTGCCACCAGTGATTTAGCGGGGGGGGGCAATGAGCAGTTCTTC. Translation gives CATSDLAGGGNEQFF.

The sample holds many counts of this clonotype. CDR3 nucleotides: TGTGCCAGCAGTTTATCAACGGGAAGTGAAGCTTTCTTT. This codes for CASSLSTGSEAFF. V gene TRBV27 combines with J gene TRBJ1-1; D gene uncertain. V was pared by 0 bases and J by 7 bases, with 9 bases between. Germline V gene lookup returns CDR1 MNHEY and CDR2 SMNVEV (reference sequence). The CDR3 runs 13 residues.

A few counts support this clonotype. V gene TRBV7-9 combines with J gene TRBJ2-5, with D maybe TRBD2 (6 bases). V lost 1 base, J lost 3 bases, and 9 bases lay in between. There are 14 residues in the CDR3. Germline V CDR1 and CDR2: SEHNR, FQNEAQ (reference sequence). The CDR3 is CASSLGLVEETQYF. The CDR3 DNA is TGTGCCAGCAGCTTAGGACTAGTAGAAGAGACCCAGTACTTC.

This clonotype was seen ten or more times. The rearrangement links TRBV20-1 to TRBJ1-1; a possible D gene is TRBD1 (5 bases). The germline V gene encodes CDR1 DFQATT and CDR2 SNEGSKA (reference sequence). CDR3 length equals 16 residues. V dropped 3 bases and J dropped 5 bases, with 22 bases sitting between them. CDR3: CSASSHFGAAKTEAFF. CDR3 in DNA: TGCAGTGCTAGCTCCCACTTCGGGGCGGCGAAGACTGAAGCTTTCTTT.

In this sample, this clonotype turned up once. The junction and the germline gene differ at one end; a read error may be behind it. This chain joins TRBV7-6 and TRBJ2-7; D may be TRBD1 (6 bases). The CDR3 runs 14 residues. Germline CDR1 SGHVS, CDR2 FNYEAQ. Here the CDR3 DNA reads TGTGCCAGCAGCCCAGCGGACAGACCCTACGAGCAGTCCTTC. Translation: CASSPADRPYEQSF.

This clonotype was counted at least ten times. Here the CDR3 reads CAGWDRGTILNTEAFF. DNA of the CDR3: TGTGCCGGCTGGGACAGGGGGACCATACTAAACACTGAAGCTTTCTTT. The chain carries TRBV2 and TRBJ1-1; 11 nucleotides align to TRBD1. From germline, CDR1 is SNHLY and CDR2 FYNNEI. The CDR3 is 16 residues long. V shed 11 bases, J shed 2 bases, and the junction held 13 bases outside the gene matches.

This clonotype was seen at least ten times. This chain's CDR3 is CASSLASYESTDTQYF. CDR3 nucleotide sequence: TGTGCCAGCAGCTTAGCGAGTTATGAGAGCACAGATACGCAGTATTTT. The J gene is TRBJ2-3, the V gene TRBV7-9; D is unclear. V was trimmed by 0 bases and J by 0 bases, leaving 10 bases between them. The CDR3 extends over 16 amino acids. Germline CDR1 and CDR2: SEHNR and FQNEAQ (reference sequence).

A note on this clonotype: Since a much larger clone is just one base distant, this may be a read error. The rearrangement uses TRBV7-9 and TRBJ1-5; 8 bases align to TRBD1. Germline lookup yields CDR1 SEHNR and CDR2 FQNEAQ (reference sequence). Trimming cost V 4 bases and J 3 bases; bases outside gene matches: 5. The CDR3 extends over 15 amino acids. This CDR3 reads CASSSAGGVNQPQHF. Written as DNA, the CDR3 is TGTGCCAGCAGCTCTGCAGGGGGCGTCAATCAGCCCCAGCATTTT.

For this clonotype: A much larger clone differs by one base, so this may be a read error. The final CDR3 position lacks the conserved phenylalanine or tryptophan, pointing to a likely read error. This chain joins TRBV28 and TRBJ1-1; D is undetermined. The germline gives CDR1 MDHEN, CDR2 SYDVKM. CDR3 size: 13 residues. The V gene lost 3 bases and the J gene lost 6 bases, with 11 bases spanning the gap. The CDR3, as DNA: TGTGCCAGCAGTTTCGTGTCAGCTTCTGAAGCTTTCCTT. Its protein is CASSFVSASEAFL.

Worth noting for this clonotype: One base away lies a much larger clone, so this may be a sequencing read error. This chain connects TRBV6-2 or TRBV6-3 to TRBJ2-7, with unresolved D. Germline assignment: CDR1 MNHEY and CDR2 SVGEGT. The CDR3 loop spans 11 amino acids. Trimming removed 6 bases at V and 5 bases at J, with 8 bases between. The CDR3 DNA reads TGTGCCAGCAGCGAGCGCCACGAGCAGTACTTC. Translating gives CASSERHEQYF.

This chain connects TRBV5-3 to TRBJ2-7; 8 nucleotides match TRBD2. TRBV5-3 belongs to the ORF category, with a function that is uncertain. CDR3 length equals 14 residues. V was clipped by 8 bases and J by 9 bases; unmatched bases: 16. CDR3 nucleotides: TGTGCCAGCAGCCGGGGGGGGCTAGGCGACGCGCAGTACTTC. Amino acid sequence: CASSRGGLGDAQYF.